These 9 T cell receptor beta chains share one sample of origin, sequenced in a study of T-cell reconstitution after alpha-beta-depleted transplantation in children. The authors prepared the TCRbeta library with unique molecular identifiers. MiXCR was run by TCRdb on the PCR reads, yielding one entry per CDR3 protein. Of fewer than 550,000 distinct CDR3 sequences in the sample, over 10% are singletons; the top ten hold around 15%. The specimen comprised PBMCs, mostly from graft donor cells, sampled 180 days after TCRalphabeta/CD19-depleted stem cell transplant. Every receptor here comes from a female patient aged 2 to 10 who had a stem cell transplant for aplastic anemia, so the T cells may come from the graft donor.

This clonotype was seen a few times. The V call is TRBV3-1, the J call TRBJ1-1, with D tentatively TRBD1 (6 bases). Trimming removed 2 bases from V and 2 bases from J, with 9 bases in between. The CDR3 contains 14 residues. Germline CDR1 and CDR2: LGHDT and YNNKEL (reference sequence). The DNA of the CDR3 is TGTGCCAGCAGCCAAAGGGGGTTCAACACTGAAGCTTTCTTT. Amino acids: CASSQRGFNTEAFF.

This clonotype was counted only a few times. The chain is built from TRBV12-3 or TRBV12-4 and TRBJ1-5; D gene uncertain. Trimming took off 1 base at V and 4 bases at J, with 11 bases between the two ends. The CDR3 has 15 amino acids. CDR3 residues: CASSLVGRRNQPQHF. CDR3 bases: TGTGCCAGCAGTTTAGTTGGGCGCCGAAATCAGCCCCAGCATTTT.

This clonotype occurred a few times. The V and J genes are TRBV5-8 and TRBJ2-1; no clear D gene. The germline V and J ends were trimmed by 5 bases and 15 bases, with 6 bases remaining between them. The CDR3 contains 8 residues. Germline CDR1 and CDR2: SGHTS and YDEGEE. The CDR3 loop reads CASRNRFF. The DNA of the CDR3 is TGTGCCAGCAGAAACCGGTTCTTC.

This chain joins TRBV28 and TRBJ2-5; D gene unclear. V lost 5 bases and J 2 bases, leaving 15 bases between the germline ends. Germline V gene data show CDR1 as MDHEN and CDR2 as SYDVKM. CDR3 length equals 15 residues. The CDR3: CASSPLMDGQETQYF. The CDR3 DNA follows: TGTGCCAGCAGTCCTCTCATGGACGGACAAGAGACCCAGTACTTC.

The V call is TRBV5-6, the J call TRBJ1-3; no clear D gene. Germline assignment: CDR1 SGHDT and CDR2 YYEEEE. CDR3 size: 16 residues. V dropped 2 bases and J dropped 0 bases, with 12 bases sitting between them. DNA of the CDR3: TGTGCCAGCAGCTTTGTCCCAGACAACTCTGGAAACACCATATATTTT. Residues: CASSFVPDNSGNTIYF.

The table lists this clonotype with a few counts. The gene calls are TRBV7-8 and TRBJ2-7; TRBD1 is a possible D gene (5 bases). Trimming left V 5 bases short and J 3 bases short, with 17 bases between. CDR1 and CDR2 (germline): SGHVS, FQNEAQ. This CDR3 is 15 amino acids long. For the CDR3, the DNA is TGTGCCAGCAGCACCCGACAGCGCCTCAACTACGAGCAGTACTTC. This sequence encodes CASSTRQRLNYEQYF.

V usage is TRBV6-2 or TRBV6-3 and J usage is TRBJ2-7; tentatively, D is TRBD1 or TRBD2 (6 bases each). V lost 4 bases and J 7 bases, leaving 20 bases between the germline ends. CDR1 is MNHEY, CDR2 SVGEGT, per germline. This CDR3 spans 15 amino acids. The CDR3 DNA follows: TGTGCCAGCAGTTCTTACTCCGGGGGCGCGGGAGAGCAGTACTTC. This encodes CASSSYSGGAGEQYF.

Turning to this clonotype: Since a much larger clone is just one base distant, this may be a read error. The chain couples TRBV9 to TRBJ1-2; D perhaps matches TRBD1 (6 bases). V dropped 2 bases and J dropped 4 bases, with 12 bases sitting between them. Germline V CDR1 and CDR2: SGDLS, YYNGEE. The CDR3 extends over 14 amino acids. The CDR3 loop reads CASSVQGRGYGYTF. The CDR3 nucleotides are TGTGCCAGCAGCGTCCAGGGGAGGGGCTATGGCTACACCTTC.

This clonotype was observed many times. The chain recombines TRBV12-3 or TRBV12-4 with TRBJ2-5; no reliable D call. The CDR3 has 11 amino acids. The germline V and J ends were trimmed by 5 bases and 5 bases, with 6 bases remaining between them. The CDR3 DNA is TGTGCCAGCAGTCAGACGGAGACCCAGTACTTC. Translating it yields CASSQTETQYF.